These 13 T cell receptor beta chains were sequenced from one sample in a study of CD8 T cells in ankylosing spondylitis. Broader study findings: Ankylosing spondylitis blood seemed to carry a telltale TCR beta motif made of several highly homologous variants.

TCRdb re-called the 5' RACE reads through MiXCR, storing one row per CDR3 protein. The sample has 220,000 or so distinct CDR3 sequences; about 18% are singletons. For these receptors, no antigen is known. Sequencing was performed on blood, either unsorted or a sorted T cell fraction (not recorded which). These receptors all come from a male donor with ankylosing spondylitis.

The CDR3 region is CSVQVYTEAFF. The CDR3 nucleotides are TGCAGCGTTCAGGTATACACTGAAGCTTTCTTT. The chain combines TRBV29-1 with TRBJ1-1; no clear D gene. The CDR3 is 11 residues long. V dropped 5 bases and J dropped 3 bases, with 7 bases sitting between them. CDR1 is SQVTM, CDR2 ANQGSEA, per germline.

Written as DNA, the CDR3 is TGTGCCAGCAGCCAAGCGGGAGGGCTCAATGAGCAGTTCTTC. Its translation: CASSQAGGLNEQFF. The chain recombines TRBV6-2 or TRBV6-3 with TRBJ2-1; 10 bases are shared with TRBD2. The CDR3 length is 14 residues. CDR1 MNHEY and CDR2 SVGEGT come from the germline V gene. V lost 6 bases, J lost 6 bases, and 5 bases stayed unmatched.

This clonotype has more than one count but fewer than ten. The chain is built from TRBV9 and TRBJ1-1, with TRBD1 matching 7 bases. With V trimmed by 4 bases and J by 1 base, 7 bases remained unmatched. Germline V gives CDR1 SGDLS, CDR2 YYNGEE. The CDR3 is 15 residues long. In DNA, the CDR3 is TGTGCCAGCAGCCCCCCAAGGACAGGGAACACTGAAGCTTTCTTT. It is translated as CASSPPRTGNTEAFF. The entire variable domain, with the rest obtained from reference TRBV9 and TRBJ1-1, is as follows: DSGVTQTPKHLITATGQRVTLRCSPRSGDLSVYWYQQSLDQGLQFLIQYYNGEERAKGNILERFSAQQFPDLHSELNLSSLELGDSALYFCASSPPRTGNTEAFFGQGTRLTVV.

This clonotype has more than one count but fewer than ten. The V and J genes are TRBV20-1 and TRBJ2-7, with 7 bases aligning to TRBD1. Germline V gene sequence: CDR1 DFQATT, CDR2 SNEGSKA (reference sequence). The junction had 5 bases not matched to a gene; V was cut back by 6 bases and J by 0 bases. There are 13 residues in the CDR3. CDR3 sequence reads: CSATGADSYEQYF. Here the CDR3 DNA reads TGCAGTGCCACAGGGGCGGACTCCTACGAGCAGTACTTC.

The rearrangement links TRBV29-1 to TRBJ1-1; D gene unclear. The CDR3 contains 11 residues. V shed 6 bases and J shed 3 bases, with 8 bases lying between them. Germline V gene sequence: CDR1 SQVTM, CDR2 ANQGSEA. CDR3 in amino acids: CSVEVDTEAFF. The CDR3 region has the DNA TGCAGCGTCGAGGTGGACACTGAAGCTTTCTTT.

The V call is TRBV12-5, the J call TRBJ2-1; a possible D gene is TRBD1 (5 bases). This CDR3 is built from 13 residues. CDR1 LGHNT and CDR2 FRNRAP come from the germline V gene. V lost 9 bases and J 4 bases, leaving 13 bases between the germline ends. In nucleotides, the CDR3 is TGTGCTAGCACACAAGGGGTTTACAATGAGCAGTTCTTC. Protein: CASTQGVYNEQFF.

The chain uses TRBV25-1 and TRBJ1-2; D call uncertain. Germline assignment: CDR1 MGHDK and CDR2 SYGVNS. Trimming took off 6 bases at V and 1 base at J, with 3 bases between the two ends. The CDR3 has 11 residues. The CDR3 loop is CASSGNYGYTF. The CDR3 DNA reads as TGTGCCAGCAGCGGTAACTATGGCTACACCTTC.

J is TRBJ2-7 and V is TRBV28, with 10 bases fitting TRBD2. J lost 3 bases, V lost 7 bases, and 3 bases had no gene match. The CDR3 totals 13 residues. Germline CDR1 reads MDHEN; CDR2 reads SYDVKM. The CDR3 is CASKIAGGYEQYF. The CDR3 bases are TGTGCCAGCAAGATAGCGGGGGGCTACGAGCAGTACTTC.

CDR3 region: CASSQPAGGSTDTQYF. The CDR3 DNA is TGTGCCAGCAGCCAACCAGCGGGGGGTAGCACAGATACGCAGTATTTT. J is TRBJ2-3 and V is TRBV4-2, with TRBD2 matching 9 bases. V lost 2 bases and J lost 0; bases outside the gene matches: 3. Per the germline V gene, CDR1 is LGHNA and CDR2 is YNFKEQ. The CDR3 is made up of 16 amino acids.

This chain uses TRBV28 with TRBJ2-7; 7 nucleotides align to TRBD1. Germline lookup yields CDR1 MDHEN and CDR2 SYDVKM. This CDR3 has 15 amino acids. Trimming took 4 bases from V and 3 from J; bases not matched to a gene: 9. CDR3 in DNA: TGTGCCAGCAGTTCCAGGGACAGAAATGGCTACGAGCAGTACTTC. Its translation is CASSSRDRNGYEQYF.

This clonotype was detected only a few times. The gene calls are TRBV27 and TRBJ2-5, with D possibly TRBD2 on 6 matching bases. The V end was cut by 7 bases, the J end by 0 bases, with 12 bases between. This CDR3 is built from 14 residues. Germline values: CDR1 MNHEY, CDR2 SMNVEV (reference sequence). CDR3 region: CASMGGDNQETQYF. CDR3 DNA sequence: TGTGCCAGCATGGGGGGAGACAACCAAGAGACCCAGTACTTC.

This chain joins TRBV28 and TRBJ2-5, with TRBD1 matching over 12 bases. The length of the CDR3 is 16 residues. The germline V gene has CDR1 MDHEN and CDR2 SYDVKM. The ends lost 5 bases at V and 5 bases at J; junction bases unmatched: 9. In DNA, the CDR3 is TGTGCCAGCAGTCTTCCGGGACAGGGGGCGTTGGAGACCCAGTACTTC. Its protein product is CASSLPGQGALETQYF.

This clonotype showed up just a few times. The genes are TRBV12-3 or TRBV12-4 and TRBJ1-2; 11 nucleotides match TRBD1. V dropped 3 bases and J dropped 4; count of bases not matched to a gene: 4. The CDR3 contains 15 residues. CDR3 nucleotides: TGTGCCAGCAGTTTCGGACAGGGGGCTATCTATGGCTACACCTTC. Translation: CASSFGQGAIYGYTF.